This T cell receptor beta chain was recorded in a study of graft-versus-host responses after intestinal transplantation. Whole-study context: Isolated intestinal, liver-intestinal, or multivisceral transplants were what recipients had.

Profiled with immunoSEQ multiplex PCR; TCRdb holds only in-frame clones, not every one. The sample has under 150,000 clones, more than 80% seen once. On this clone: Its target is not known.

Findings and limits, study-wide: Peak circulating GvH clone levels were associated with early post-transplant HvG declines.

The material sequenced was unstimulated CD4+ T cells sorted from spleen or lymph node cells, taken before intestinal transplant. This TCR was sampled from a human donor who received an intestinal transplant.

The CDR3 nucleotides read TGTGCCACCAGCAGAGATCTGGGGGGCGGGTACGAGCAGTACTTC. It translates to CATSRDLGGGYEQYF. The chain recombines TRBV15 with TRBJ2-7; D is tentatively TRBD1 or TRBD2 (6 bases each). Trimming removed 0 bases from V and 4 bases from J, with 13 bases in between. This CDR3 comprises 15 residues. Germline V lookup: CDR1 LNHNV, CDR2 YYDKDF (reference sequence).